This T cell receptor beta chain was profiled in a study of cytomegalovirus exposure and HLA in healthy donors. Study results and limitations: A list of around 160 TCR beta chains associated with cytomegalovirus was given. An Asian-associated ancestry cluster reportedly showed fewer N-insertions than the roughly 670-donor mean in a later analysis. Generally TCR sequences proved uncommon, though certain public TCRs appeared in numerous donors. TCR beta sequences reportedly predicted most subjects' HLA-A and HLA-B alleles accurately.

Turning to this clone: Its antigen is undetermined.

It was with 60 Vbeta and 13 Jbeta primers that the PCR ran. Libraries were prepared by immunoSEQ multiplex PCR; TCRdb keeps only in-frame clonotypes and omits some of them. Here the sample spans 200,000 to 250,000 clones, about 83% being singletons. CDR1 and CDR2 (germline): LNHDA, SQIVND (reference sequence). This CDR3 contains 14 residues. Between the trimmed V and J ends, which lost 7 bases and 1 base, there was a span of 13 bases. This clonotype was sampled from a middle-aged man in good health and CMV-seronegative. The gene calls are TRBV19 and TRBJ1-1, with no clear D. The specimen sequenced was PBMCs. CDR3 residues: CASITRGRNTEAFF. Written as DNA, the CDR3 is TGTGCCAGTATTACCCGCGGGAGGAACACTGAAGCTTTCTTT.